This is a list of T cell receptor beta chains from one sample in a study of pediatric ulcerative colitis. Clones were read by immunoSEQ multiplex PCR, and TCRdb kept only the in-frame ones, dropping some. The sample contains roughly 60,000 clones, 75% to 90% of which appear only once. The sequencing sample was made of blood. The receptors originated from a boy between 5 and 17 years old who was a control in a study of pediatric ulcerative colitis. Each CDR3 is given with its conserved first and last residue. A D gene is named only where the DNA matches it firmly. The size entry is marked missing in some rows and otherwise reads once, few, many or a size class.

v_call: TRBV2
clone_size: NA
j_call: TRBJ2-1
d_call: NA
cdr3_aa: CAQRFSASSYNEQFF
cdr3_nt: TGTGCCCAGCGGTTTAGCGCCAGCTCCTACAATGAGCAGTTCTTC

v_call: TRBV27
clone_size: NA
j_call: TRBJ1-5
d_call: NA
cdr3_aa: CASSPTRLLVGNQPQHF
cdr3_nt: TGTGCCAGCAGTCCCACACGATTGTTGGTAGGGAATCAGCCCCAGCATTTT

v_call: TRBV21-1
clone_size: once
j_call: TRBJ1-3
d_call: NA
cdr3_aa: CASSKADRARNTIYF
cdr3_nt: TGTGCCAGCAGCAAAGCGGACAGGGCTAGAAACACCATATATTTT

v_call: TRBV30
clone_size: NA
j_call: TRBJ1-1
d_call: NA
cdr3_aa: CAWDPGHRNTEAFF
cdr3_nt: TGTGCCTGGGATCCGGGACATCGGAACACTGAAGCTTTCTTT

v_call: TRBV19
clone_size: once
j_call: TRBJ2-7
d_call: NA
cdr3_aa: CASKIGSEQYF
cdr3_nt: TGTGCCAGTAAGATTGGGAGCGAGCAGTACTTC

v_call: TRBV5-5
clone_size: once
j_call: TRBJ1-2
d_call: NA
cdr3_aa: CASSLVSGSLHYGYTF
cdr3_nt: TGTGCCAGCAGCTTGGTTTCGGGCAGCTTACACTATGGCTACACCTTC

v_call: TRBV5-8
clone_size: NA
j_call: TRBJ1-3
d_call: NA
cdr3_aa: CARSLQLLSGNTIYF
cdr3_nt: TGTGCCAGAAGCTTACAGCTACTCTCTGGAAACACCATATATTTT

v_call: TRBV5-6
clone_size: NA
j_call: TRBJ1-1
d_call: NA
cdr3_aa: CASSLVGGRTEAFF
cdr3_nt: TGTGCCAGCAGCTTGGTCGGGGGACGGACTGAAGCTTTCTTT

v_call: TRBV5-6
clone_size: NA
j_call: TRBJ1-5
d_call: TRBD1
cdr3_aa: CASSAPDRAGQPQHF
cdr3_nt: TGTGCCAGCAGCGCGCCCGACAGGGCCGGACAGCCCCAGCATTTT

v_call: TRBV5-1
clone_size: NA
j_call: TRBJ1-1
d_call: NA
cdr3_aa: CASSLEHMNTEAFF
cdr3_nt: TGCGCCAGCAGCTTGGAGCACATGAACACTGAAGCTTTCTTT

v_call: TRBV18
clone_size: NA
j_call: TRBJ1-5
d_call: NA
cdr3_aa: CASSPPGLSNQPQHF
cdr3_nt: TGTGCCAGCTCACCACCAGGGTTATCAAATCAGCCCCAGCATTTT

v_call: TRBV7-2
clone_size: few
j_call: TRBJ1-2
d_call: NA
cdr3_aa: CASSLVLGLPTHGYTF
cdr3_nt: TGTGCCAGCAGCTTAGTTCTTGGCCTACCTACCCATGGCTACACCTTC

v_call: TRBV9
clone_size: once
j_call: TRBJ2-3
d_call: NA
cdr3_aa: CASSVAGADTQYF
cdr3_nt: TGTGCCAGCAGCGTAGCTGGGGCAGATACGCAGTATTTT

v_call: TRBV29-1
clone_size: NA
j_call: TRBJ1-1
d_call: NA
cdr3_aa: CSVVRAYGTEAFF
cdr3_nt: TGCAGCGTTGTTAGGGCGTACGGCACTGAAGCTTTCTTT

v_call: TRBV10-3
clone_size: NA
j_call: TRBJ2-7
d_call: TRBD1
cdr3_aa: CAISRDRGFDEQYF
cdr3_nt: TGTGCCATCTCCAGGGACAGGGGATTTGACGAGCAGTACTTC

v_call: TRBV5-1
clone_size: NA
j_call: TRBJ2-2
d_call: NA
cdr3_aa: CASARGSNTGELFF
cdr3_nt: TGCGCCAGCGCGAGAGGGTCGAACACCGGGGAGCTGTTTTTT

v_call: TRBV11-2
clone_size: NA
j_call: TRBJ1-4
d_call: NA
cdr3_aa: CASSLFRASEKLFF
cdr3_nt: TGTGCCAGCAGCTTATTCCGGGCCAGTGAAAAACTGTTTTTT

v_call: TRBV6-5
clone_size: once
j_call: TRBJ1-4
d_call: NA
cdr3_aa: CASSTTQIDEKLFF
cdr3_nt: TGTGCCAGCAGCACAACGCAAATAGATGAAAAACTGTTTTTT

v_call: TRBV4-3
clone_size: NA
j_call: TRBJ2-2
d_call: TRBD2
cdr3_aa: CASSQDLTSGINTGELFF
cdr3_nt: TGCGCCAGCAGCCAAGATTTGACTAGCGGGATAAACACCGGGGAGCTGTTTTTT

v_call: TRBV23-1
clone_size: NA
j_call: TRBJ2-2
d_call: NA
cdr3_aa: CASSQSLFVATGELFF
cdr3_nt: TGCGCCAGCAGTCAATCCCTTTTTGTAGCCACCGGGGAGCTGTTTTTT

v_call: TRBV30
clone_size: NA
j_call: TRBJ1-2
d_call: TRBD1
cdr3_aa: CAWTSGQVYGYTF
cdr3_nt: TGTGCCTGGACTTCGGGACAGGTCTATGGCTACACCTTC

v_call: TRBV18
clone_size: NA
j_call: TRBJ1-2
d_call: TRBD1
cdr3_aa: CASSRRPRDRPSGGGGYTF
cdr3_nt: TGTGCCAGCTCACGAAGGCCTCGGGACAGGCCCTCAGGAGGGGGTGGCTACACCTTC

v_call: TRBV28
clone_size: NA
j_call: TRBJ1-5
d_call: TRBD1
cdr3_aa: CASDFPIGQGAYSNQPQHF
cdr3_nt: TGTGCCAGCGACTTCCCCATTGGACAGGGGGCCTATAGCAATCAGCCCCAGCATTTT

v_call: TRBV2
clone_size: few
j_call: TRBJ2-2
d_call: NA
cdr3_aa: CASRGVRSGELFF
cdr3_nt: TGTGCCAGCAGGGGTGTTCGGTCCGGGGAGCTGTTTTTT

v_call: TRBV4-1
clone_size: NA
j_call: TRBJ1-6
d_call: NA
cdr3_aa: CASSYGSNSPLHF
cdr3_nt: TGCGCCAGCAGCTACGGTAGTAATTCACCCCTCCACTTT

v_call: TRBV5-4
clone_size: NA
j_call: TRBJ1-6
d_call: NA
cdr3_aa: CASSPGLGEGSPLHF
cdr3_nt: TGTGCCAGCAGCCCGGGGTTAGGGGAAGGCTCACCCCTCCACTTT

v_call: TRBV7-6
clone_size: NA
j_call: TRBJ2-3
d_call: TRBD1
cdr3_aa: CASSGGQTRTDTQYF
cdr3_nt: TGTGCCAGCAGCGGGGGACAGACTCGCACAGATACGCAGTATTTT

v_call: TRBV20-1
clone_size: NA
j_call: TRBJ1-1
d_call: NA
cdr3_aa: CSAQWVYEAFF
cdr3_nt: TGCAGTGCGCAGTGGGTTTATGAAGCTTTCTTT

v_call: TRBV2
clone_size: NA
j_call: TRBJ2-7
d_call: NA
cdr3_aa: CASSERRVYYEQYF
cdr3_nt: TGTGCCAGCAGTGAAAGACGGGTGTACTACGAGCAGTACTTC

v_call: TRBV4-3
clone_size: NA
j_call: TRBJ1-2
d_call: NA
cdr3_aa: CASSQDYPYGYTF
cdr3_nt: TGCGCCAGCAGCCAAGATTATCCCTATGGCTACACCTTC

v_call: TRBV27
clone_size: NA
j_call: TRBJ2-7
d_call: NA
cdr3_aa: CASSLTGPYEQYF
cdr3_nt: TGTGCCAGCAGTTTGACAGGACCCTACGAGCAGTACTTC

v_call: TRBV5-1
clone_size: NA
j_call: TRBJ1-4
d_call: NA
cdr3_aa: CASSFLTVLNEKLFF
cdr3_nt: TGCGCCAGCAGCTTCCTGACAGTCCTTAATGAAAAACTGTTTTTT

v_call: TRBV9
clone_size: once
j_call: TRBJ2-7
d_call: NA
cdr3_aa: CASSPNPSGSEQYF
cdr3_nt: TGTGCCAGCAGCCCGAACCCTTCCGGGAGCGAGCAGTACTTC

v_call: TRBV2
clone_size: NA
j_call: TRBJ2-4
d_call: NA
cdr3_aa: CASSPAPGRENIQYF
cdr3_nt: TGTGCCAGCTCCCCCGCGCCGGGGCGGGAAAACATTCAGTACTTC

v_call: TRBV5-1
clone_size: NA
j_call: TRBJ1-4
d_call: NA
cdr3_aa: CASSLPGPNEKLFF
cdr3_nt: TGCGCCAGCAGCTTGCCCGGGCCTAATGAAAAACTGTTTTTT

v_call: TRBV27
clone_size: NA
j_call: TRBJ2-7
d_call: TRBD1
cdr3_aa: CASRSGQGPYEQYF
cdr3_nt: TGTGCCAGCAGATCTGGACAGGGTCCCTACGAGCAGTACTTC

v_call: TRBV7-2
clone_size: NA
j_call: TRBJ2-3
d_call: NA
cdr3_aa: CASSSTRDTDTQYF
cdr3_nt: TGTGCCAGCAGCTCTACTAGGGACACAGATACGCAGTATTTT

v_call: TRBV2
clone_size: NA
j_call: TRBJ1-2
d_call: TRBD1
cdr3_aa: CASRGQDGYTF
cdr3_nt: TGTGCCAGCAGAGGACAGGATGGCTACACCTTC

v_call: TRBV9
clone_size: NA
j_call: TRBJ2-3
d_call: NA
cdr3_aa: CASDAEGVLTDTQYF
cdr3_nt: TGTGCCAGCGACGCAGAGGGGGTCCTCACAGATACGCAGTATTTT

v_call: TRBV7-9
clone_size: NA
j_call: TRBJ1-3
d_call: TRBD1
cdr3_aa: CASNGGGSGNTIYF
cdr3_nt: TGTGCCAGCAATGGAGGGGGCAGCGGAAACACCATATATTTT

v_call: TRBV2
clone_size: once
j_call: TRBJ2-6
d_call: TRBD2
cdr3_aa: CASGPGLAMRGANVLTF
cdr3_nt: TGTGCCAGCGGCCCGGGACTAGCGATGCGTGGGGCCAACGTCCTGACTTTC

v_call: TRBV19
clone_size: NA
j_call: TRBJ2-2
d_call: NA
cdr3_aa: CASSEAGRTGELFF
cdr3_nt: TGTGCCAGTAGTGAGGCAGGGCGGACCGGGGAGCTGTTTTTT

v_call: TRBV25-1
clone_size: NA
j_call: TRBJ1-2
d_call: NA
cdr3_aa: CASRVETGGNYGYTF
cdr3_nt: TGTGCCAGCAGAGTAGAGACAGGTGGAAACTATGGCTACACCTTC

v_call: TRBV9
clone_size: once
j_call: TRBJ1-3
d_call: NA
cdr3_aa: CASSAGGTTGNTIYF
cdr3_nt: TGTGCCAGCAGCGCGGGGGGGACAACAGGAAACACCATATATTTT

v_call: TRBV2
clone_size: once
j_call: TRBJ1-1
d_call: NA
cdr3_aa: CASSEDFLSFF
cdr3_nt: TGTGCCAGCAGTGAAGACTTTCTGTCTTTCTTT

v_call: TRBV10-2
clone_size: NA
j_call: TRBJ1-5
d_call: NA
cdr3_aa: CASWDGPNQPQHF
cdr3_nt: TGCGCCAGTTGGGACGGGCCGAATCAGCCCCAGCATTTT

v_call: TRBV6-6
clone_size: NA
j_call: TRBJ2-7
d_call: TRBD2
cdr3_aa: CASNMGLAGAEQYF
cdr3_nt: TGTGCCAGTAACATGGGACTAGCGGGAGCCGAGCAGTACTTC

v_call: TRBV4-2
clone_size: NA
j_call: TRBJ2-2
d_call: TRBD2
cdr3_aa: CASSQASGPNTGELFF
cdr3_nt: TGTGCCAGCAGCCAAGCTAGCGGACCGAACACCGGGGAGCTGTTTTTT

v_call: TRBV19
clone_size: NA
j_call: TRBJ2-7
d_call: NA
cdr3_aa: CASSIDLSDFYEQYF
cdr3_nt: TGTGCCAGTAGTATAGATTTATCAGACTTCTACGAGCAGTACTTC

v_call: TRBV2
clone_size: NA
j_call: TRBJ2-7
d_call: NA
cdr3_aa: CASSYRASYEQYF
cdr3_nt: TGTGCCAGCAGTTACAGGGCGTCCTACGAGCAGTACTTC

v_call: TRBV19
clone_size: once
j_call: TRBJ1-4
d_call: NA
cdr3_aa: CASSIATGGEKLFF
cdr3_nt: TGTGCCAGTAGTATTGCCACTGGAGGAGAAAAACTGTTTTTT

v_call: TRBV5-1
clone_size: NA
j_call: TRBJ1-2
d_call: NA
cdr3_aa: CASSLDGTDYGYTF
cdr3_nt: TGCGCCAGCAGCTTGGACGGAACCGACTATGGCTACACCTTC

v_call: TRBV28
clone_size: NA
j_call: TRBJ2-7
d_call: NA
cdr3_aa: CASSPASHEQYF
cdr3_nt: TGTGCCAGCAGCCCAGCTTCCCACGAGCAGTACTTC

v_call: TRBV11-3
clone_size: NA
j_call: TRBJ2-2
d_call: NA
cdr3_aa: CASSLSVNTGELFF
cdr3_nt: TGTGCCAGCAGCCTCTCAGTTAACACCGGGGAGCTGTTTTTT